What follows are 5 T cell receptor beta chains derived from one specimen sequenced in a study of control samples from healthy donors and cancer patients. Generated by immunoSEQ multiplex PCR, the TCRdb table keeps only in-frame clones and is missing some. The table lists tens of thousands of clones, 95% of them singletons. The specimen was blood. These receptors were obtained from a man aged 25 to 45 in good health.

The V gene is TRBV19, the J gene TRBJ2-4; D is uncertain. In germline, CDR1 is LNHDA, CDR2 SQIVND (reference sequence). The CDR3 covers 14 residues. V was trimmed by 4 bases and J by 1 base, leaving 8 bases between them. The CDR3 bases are TGTGCCAGTAGTACGGCCCCGGCCAAAAACATTCAGTACTTC. Translation: CASSTAPAKNIQYF.

The chain couples TRBV2 to TRBJ1-2; no firm D call. V was trimmed by 0 bases and J by 2 bases, leaving 7 bases between them. This CDR3 contains 14 residues. Germline CDR1 reads SNHLY; CDR2 reads FYNNEI. The CDR3 DNA follows: TGTGCCAGCAGTGAAGCGAGAGGGAACTATGGCTACACCTTC. Translating it yields CASSEARGNYGYTF.

The gene calls are TRBV9 and TRBJ2-2, with 7 nucleotides matching TRBD2. The ends lost 2 bases at V and 7 bases at J; junction bases unmatched: 11. This CDR3 spans 16 amino acids. Germline-derived CDR1 and CDR2 are SGDLS and YYNGEE. The CDR3 reads CASSVDIAGAGGELFF. The CDR3 bases are TGTGCCAGCAGCGTTGATATTGCGGGAGCTGGCGGGGAGCTGTTTTTT.

The V call is TRBV20-1, the J call TRBJ2-7; D is unclear. Trimming took 7 bases from V and 3 from J, leaving 10 bases between them. The CDR3 runs 11 residues. The germline V gene has CDR1 DFQATT and CDR2 SNEGSKA (reference sequence). The CDR3 bases are TGCAGTGTTGGACGAAACTACGAGCAGTACTTC. The encoded protein is CSVGRNYEQYF.

The rearrangement joins TRBV28 to TRBJ2-1; 14 positions match TRBD2. The CDR3 loop spans 16 amino acids. The V and J ends lost 5 bases and 10 bases, in that order; junction bases with no gene match: 10. Germline CDR1 reads MDHEN; CDR2 reads SYDVKM. The DNA of the CDR3 is TGTGCCAGCAGTCCTAGGACTAGCGGGAGGTTGAGGGAGCAGTTCTTC. It yields the protein CASSPRTSGRLREQFF.